This paragraph reports one T cell receptor (beta chain). This specimen comes from a study of cytomegalovirus exposure and HLA in healthy donors. The CDR3 length is 17 residues. Losses at the gene ends were 4 bases for V and 11 bases for J; bases not matched to a gene: 18. CDR1 is MGHRA and CDR2 is YSYEKL in the germline V gene. Libraries were prepared by immunoSEQ multiplex PCR; TCRdb keeps only in-frame clonotypes and omits some of them. Of over 85,000 clones listed, approximately 95% are singletons. The specimen sequenced was PBMCs. This sequence originates from a woman aged 18-30 years in good health and CMV-seronegative. This chain uses TRBV4-1 with TRBJ2-3; 10 bases match TRBD2. This CDR3 is CASSLNQASGGAGMQYF. The CDR3 bases are TGCGCCAGCAGCCTTAACCAGGCTAGCGGGGGTGCGGGAATGCAGTATTTT.